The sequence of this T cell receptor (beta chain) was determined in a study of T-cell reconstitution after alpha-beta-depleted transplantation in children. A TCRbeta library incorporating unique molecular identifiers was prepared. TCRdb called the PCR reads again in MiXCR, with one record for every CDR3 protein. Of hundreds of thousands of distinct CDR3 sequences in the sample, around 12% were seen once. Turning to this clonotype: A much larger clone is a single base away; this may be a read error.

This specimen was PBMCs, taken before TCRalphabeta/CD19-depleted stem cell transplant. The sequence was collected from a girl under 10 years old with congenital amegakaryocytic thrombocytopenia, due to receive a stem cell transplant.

The CDR3 loop is CASKETGTGGATNNQPQHF. CDR3 bases: TGTGCCAGCAAAGAAACCGGGACAGGGGGCGCAACCAACAATCAGCCCCAGCATTTT. V usage is TRBV4-2 and J usage is TRBJ1-5, with TRBD1 identical over 12 bases. Germline CDR1 is LGHNA and CDR2 is YNFKEQ. This CDR3 has 19 residues. V dropped 7 bases and J dropped 3; count of bases not matched to a gene: 16.